This T cell receptor beta chain was captured in a study of T-cell reconstitution after alpha-beta-depleted transplantation in children. General study findings and limits: Reportedly, roughly two months post-transplant, alpha-beta T cells arose from several hundred expanded graft clones. The study traced high day-60 TCRbeta diversity in some patients to surviving recipient T cells and thymic progenitors. A year had passed since transplant, and T-cell counts and diversity by then came mostly from newly produced T cells.

As regards this clonotype: What it recognizes is unknown.

The CDR3 has 17 amino acids. Germline values: CDR1 LNHNV, CDR2 YYDKDF (reference sequence). V was cut by 4 bases and J by 14 bases, with 30 bases left in between. For TCRbeta, the library was prepared with unique molecular identifiers. TCRdb analysed the PCR reads with MiXCR anew, one entry per CDR3 protein. The sample carries 450,000 to 550,000 distinct CDR3 sequences, 10% to 12% recorded once. The sequence came from a female patient between 2 and 15 years old who had a stem cell transplant for aplastic anemia, so the T cells may come from the graft donor. The V and J genes are TRBV15 and TRBJ2-1, with D tentatively TRBD2 (6 bases). Sequencing used PBMCs, mostly from graft donor cells, obtained 180 days after TCRalphabeta/CD19-depleted stem cell transplant. CDR3 residues: CATSIFRGGRAGPGEFF. The CDR3 bases are TGTGCCACCAGCATTTTTAGAGGCGGACGAGCAGGGCCGGGGGAGTTCTTC.